This TCR beta chain was identified during a study of metastatic and nonmetastatic thyroid tumors. Study-level background: Repertoires were compared across blood and tumor or nodule tissue from malignant and benign thyroid patients. General study points: The study reportedly found significantly higher TCR beta diversity in malignant thyroid tumors than benign nodules, in blood and tumor.

As concerns this clone: Its antigen is currently unknown.

The entire patient cohort was treatment-naive prior to thyroid surgery. Germline lookup yields CDR1 MGHDK and CDR2 SYGVNS. This CDR3 has 14 residues. Trimming shortened V by 4 bases and J by 0 bases, and 7 bases separated the two germline ends. Per the study methods: Across clinicopathological groups, CDR3 differences served as the basis for building a distant-metastasis classifier for papillary thyroid cancer. TCRdb re-analyzed the PCR reads through MiXCR. The V and J calls were not made by the authors but by TCRdb's processing. The table includes 25,000 to 30,000 clones, 3.5% to 4% detected once. The chain links TRBV25-1 to TRBJ1-3; D not resolved. Material for sequencing was blood. The receptor's source is a male donor with papillary thyroid cancer or a benign thyroid nodule (not recorded which). Some clones in this sample may be carry-over from other donors' samples. This CDR3 reads CASSGTVSGNTIYF. Written as DNA, the CDR3 is TGTGCCAGCAGTGGGACGGTCTCTGGAAACACCATATATTTT. Full variable domain (remainder filled in from reference TRBV25-1 and TRBJ1-3): EADIYQTPRYLVIGTGKKITLECSQTMGHDKMYWYQQDPGMELHLIHYSYGVNSTEKGDLSSESTVSRIRTEHFPLTLESARPSHTSQYLCASSGTVSGNTIYFGEGSWLTVV.